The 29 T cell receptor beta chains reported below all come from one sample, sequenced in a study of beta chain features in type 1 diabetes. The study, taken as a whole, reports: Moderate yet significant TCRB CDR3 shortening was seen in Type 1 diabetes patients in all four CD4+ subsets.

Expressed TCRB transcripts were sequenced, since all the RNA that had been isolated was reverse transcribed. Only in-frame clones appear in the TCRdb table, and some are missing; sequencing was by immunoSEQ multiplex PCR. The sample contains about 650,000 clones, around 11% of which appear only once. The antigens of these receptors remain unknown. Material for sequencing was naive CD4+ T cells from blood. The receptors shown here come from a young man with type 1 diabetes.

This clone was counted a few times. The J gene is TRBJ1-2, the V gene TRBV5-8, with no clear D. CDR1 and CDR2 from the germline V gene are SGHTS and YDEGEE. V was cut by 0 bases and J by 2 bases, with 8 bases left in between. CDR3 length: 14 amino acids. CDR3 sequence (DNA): TGTGCCAGCAGCTTGGGTGGGCGGAACTATGGCTACACCTTC. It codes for CASSLGGRNYGYTF.

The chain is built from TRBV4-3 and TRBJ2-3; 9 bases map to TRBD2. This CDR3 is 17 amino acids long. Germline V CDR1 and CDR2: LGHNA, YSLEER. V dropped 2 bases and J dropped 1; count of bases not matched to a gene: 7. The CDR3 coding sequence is TGCGCCAGCAGCCAATCTCGACTAGCGGCTGGCACAGATACGCAGTATTTT. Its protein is CASSQSRLAAGTDTQYF.

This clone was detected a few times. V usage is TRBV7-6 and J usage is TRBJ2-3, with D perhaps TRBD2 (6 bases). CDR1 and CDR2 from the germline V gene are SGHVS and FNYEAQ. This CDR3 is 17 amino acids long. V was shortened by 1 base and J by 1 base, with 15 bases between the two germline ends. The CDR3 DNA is TGTGCCAGCAGCTTAGGTGAACGGGAGCCTCGCACAGATACGCAGTATTTT. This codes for CASSLGEREPRTDTQYF.

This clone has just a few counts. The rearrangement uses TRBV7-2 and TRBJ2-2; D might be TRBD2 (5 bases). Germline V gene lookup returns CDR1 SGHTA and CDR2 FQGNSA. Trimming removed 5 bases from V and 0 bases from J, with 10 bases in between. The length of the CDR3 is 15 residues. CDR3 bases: TGTGCCAGCAGCCAATCCGGGACGAACACCGGGGAGCTGTTTTTT. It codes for CASSQSGTNTGELFF.

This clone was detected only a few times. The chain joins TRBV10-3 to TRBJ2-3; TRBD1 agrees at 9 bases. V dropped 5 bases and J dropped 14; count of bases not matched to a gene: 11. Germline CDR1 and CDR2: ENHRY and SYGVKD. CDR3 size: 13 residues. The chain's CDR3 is CAISWDRVGSWYF. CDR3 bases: TGTGCCATCAGTTGGGACAGGGTCGGTTCTTGGTATTTT.

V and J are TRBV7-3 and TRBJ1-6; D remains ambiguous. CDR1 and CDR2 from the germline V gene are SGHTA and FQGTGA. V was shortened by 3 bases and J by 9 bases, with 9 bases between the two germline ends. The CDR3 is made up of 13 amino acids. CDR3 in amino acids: CASSFSSTSPLHF. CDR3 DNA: TGTGCCAGCAGCTTCTCCAGTACTTCACCCCTCCACTTT.

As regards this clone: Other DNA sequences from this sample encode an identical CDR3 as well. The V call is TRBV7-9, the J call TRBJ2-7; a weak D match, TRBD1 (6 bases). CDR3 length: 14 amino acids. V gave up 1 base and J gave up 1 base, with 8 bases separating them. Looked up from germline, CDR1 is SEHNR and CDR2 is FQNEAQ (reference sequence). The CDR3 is CASSLGQVSYEQYF. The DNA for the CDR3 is TGTGCCAGCAGCTTAGGACAGGTATCCTACGAGCAGTACTTC.

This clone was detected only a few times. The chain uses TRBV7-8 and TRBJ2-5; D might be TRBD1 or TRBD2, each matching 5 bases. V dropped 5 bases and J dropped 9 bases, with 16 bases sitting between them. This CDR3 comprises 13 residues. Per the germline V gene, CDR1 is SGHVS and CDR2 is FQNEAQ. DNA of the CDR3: TGTGCCAGCAGCCCGCAGGGAGTCGGAGCCCAGTACTTC. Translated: CASSPQGVGAQYF.

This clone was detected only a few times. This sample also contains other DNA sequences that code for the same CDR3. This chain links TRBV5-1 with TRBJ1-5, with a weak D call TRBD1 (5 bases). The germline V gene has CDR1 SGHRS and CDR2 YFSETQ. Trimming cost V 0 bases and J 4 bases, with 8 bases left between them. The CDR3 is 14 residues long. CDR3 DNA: TGCGCCAGCAGCTTGGGGCCAGGGAATCAGCCCCAGCATTTT. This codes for CASSLGPGNQPQHF.

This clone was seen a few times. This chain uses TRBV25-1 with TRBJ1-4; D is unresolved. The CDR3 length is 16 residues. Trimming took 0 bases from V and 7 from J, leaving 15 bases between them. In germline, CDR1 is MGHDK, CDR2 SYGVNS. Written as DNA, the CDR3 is TGTGCCAGCAGTGAATATAGTCAGAGTGGTGGTGAAAAACTGTTTTTT. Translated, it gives CASSEYSQSGGEKLFF.

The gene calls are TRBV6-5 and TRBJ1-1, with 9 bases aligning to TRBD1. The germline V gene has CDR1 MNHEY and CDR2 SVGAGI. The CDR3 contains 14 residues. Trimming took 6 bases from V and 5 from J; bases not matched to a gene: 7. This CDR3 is CASRVGTGTTEAFF. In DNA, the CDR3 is TGTGCCAGCAGGGTCGGGACAGGGACGACTGAAGCTTTCTTT.

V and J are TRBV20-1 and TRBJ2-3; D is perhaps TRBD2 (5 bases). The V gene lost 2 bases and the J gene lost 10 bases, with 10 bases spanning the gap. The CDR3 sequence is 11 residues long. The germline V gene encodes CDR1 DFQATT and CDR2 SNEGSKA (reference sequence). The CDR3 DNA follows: TGCAGTGCTAGAAATCTAGCTGCGCAGTATTTT. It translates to CSARNLAAQYF.

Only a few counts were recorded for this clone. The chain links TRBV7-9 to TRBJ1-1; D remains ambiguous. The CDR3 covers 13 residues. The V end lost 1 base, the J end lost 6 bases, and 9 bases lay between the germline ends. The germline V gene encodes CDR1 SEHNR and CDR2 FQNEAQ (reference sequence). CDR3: CASSLDLRPEAFF. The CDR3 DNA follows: TGTGCCAGCAGCTTAGACTTGAGACCTGAAGCTTTCTTT.

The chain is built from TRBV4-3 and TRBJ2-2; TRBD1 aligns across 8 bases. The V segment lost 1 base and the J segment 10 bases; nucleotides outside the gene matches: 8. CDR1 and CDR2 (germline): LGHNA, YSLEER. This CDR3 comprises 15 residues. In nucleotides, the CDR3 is TGCGCCAGCAGCCAAGCCGGTGGCAGGGGGCAGGAGCTGTTTTTT. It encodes CASSQAGGRGQELFF.

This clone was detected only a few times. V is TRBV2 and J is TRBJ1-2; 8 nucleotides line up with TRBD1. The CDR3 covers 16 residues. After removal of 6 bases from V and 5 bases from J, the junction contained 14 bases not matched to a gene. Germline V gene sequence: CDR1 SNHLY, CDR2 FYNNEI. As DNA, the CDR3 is TGTGCCAGCAGGAACGGACAGGGAAGCCTTCGGTATGGCTACACCTTC. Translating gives CASRNGQGSLRYGYTF.

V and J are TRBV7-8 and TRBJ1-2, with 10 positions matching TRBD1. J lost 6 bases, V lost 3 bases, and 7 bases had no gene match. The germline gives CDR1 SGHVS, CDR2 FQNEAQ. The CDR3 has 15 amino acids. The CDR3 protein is CASSLATGGRNGYTF. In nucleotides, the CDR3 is TGTGCCAGCAGCTTGGCGACAGGGGGCAGGAATGGCTACACCTTC.

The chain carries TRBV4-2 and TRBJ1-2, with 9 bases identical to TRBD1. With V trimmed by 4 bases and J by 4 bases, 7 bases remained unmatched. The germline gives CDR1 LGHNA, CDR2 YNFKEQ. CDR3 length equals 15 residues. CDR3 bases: TGTGCCAGCAGCCCGGAACAGGGGGCTGTCTATGGCTACACCTTC. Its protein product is CASSPEQGAVYGYTF.

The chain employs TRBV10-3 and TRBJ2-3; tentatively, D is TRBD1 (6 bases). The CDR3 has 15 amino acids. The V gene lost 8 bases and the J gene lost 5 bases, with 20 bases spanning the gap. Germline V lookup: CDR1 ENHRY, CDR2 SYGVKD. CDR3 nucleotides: TGTGCCATCGGGAACAGATCAGGGGCAGGAGATACGCAGTATTTT. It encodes CAIGNRSGAGDTQYF.

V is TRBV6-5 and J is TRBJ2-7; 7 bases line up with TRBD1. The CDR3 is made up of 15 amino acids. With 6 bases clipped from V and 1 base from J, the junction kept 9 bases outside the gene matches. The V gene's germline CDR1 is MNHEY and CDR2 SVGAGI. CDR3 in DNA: TGTGCCAGCAGAGCCGAGGGGGCCGGGTCCTACGAGCAGTACTTC. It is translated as CASRAEGAGSYEQYF.

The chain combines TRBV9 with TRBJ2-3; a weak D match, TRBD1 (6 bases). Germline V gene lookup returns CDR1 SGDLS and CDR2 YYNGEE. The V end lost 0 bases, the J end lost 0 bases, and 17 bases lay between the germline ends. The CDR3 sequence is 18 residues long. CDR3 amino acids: CASSVDRGRQGSTDTQYF. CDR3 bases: TGTGCCAGCAGCGTAGATCGTGGGCGGCAGGGGAGCACAGATACGCAGTATTTT.

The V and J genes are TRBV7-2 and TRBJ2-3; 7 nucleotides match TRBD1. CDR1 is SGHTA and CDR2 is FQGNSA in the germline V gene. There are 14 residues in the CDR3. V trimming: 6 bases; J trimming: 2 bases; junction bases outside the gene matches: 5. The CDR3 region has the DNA TGTGCCAGCAGTCAGGACAGGTCCACAGATACGCAGTATTTT. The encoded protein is CASSQDRSTDTQYF.

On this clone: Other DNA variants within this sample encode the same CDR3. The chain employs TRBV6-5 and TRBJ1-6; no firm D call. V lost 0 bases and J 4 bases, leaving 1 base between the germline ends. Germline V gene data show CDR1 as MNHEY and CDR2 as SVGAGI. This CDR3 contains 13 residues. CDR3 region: CASSYSYNSPLHF. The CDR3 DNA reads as TGTGCCAGCAGTTACTCTTATAATTCACCCCTCCACTTT.

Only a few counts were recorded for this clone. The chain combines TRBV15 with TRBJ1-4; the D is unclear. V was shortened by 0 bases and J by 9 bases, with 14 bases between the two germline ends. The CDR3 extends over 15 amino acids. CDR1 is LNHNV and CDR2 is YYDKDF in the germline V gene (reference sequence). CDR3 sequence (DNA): TGTGCCACCAGCAGAGATGGGGTCAACTATCAAAAACTGTTTTTT. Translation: CATSRDGVNYQKLFF.

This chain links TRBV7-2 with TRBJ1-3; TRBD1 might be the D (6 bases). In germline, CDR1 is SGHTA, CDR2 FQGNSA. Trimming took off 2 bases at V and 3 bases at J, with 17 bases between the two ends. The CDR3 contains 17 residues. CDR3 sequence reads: CASSLRNQGKDGNTIYF. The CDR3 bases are TGTGCCAGCAGCTTAAGGAATCAGGGGAAGGATGGAAACACCATATATTTT.

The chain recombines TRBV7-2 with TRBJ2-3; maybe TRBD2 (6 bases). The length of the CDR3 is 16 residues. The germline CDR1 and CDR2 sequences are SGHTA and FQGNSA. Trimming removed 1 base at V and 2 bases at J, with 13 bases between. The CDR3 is CASSLGAGPNTDTQYF. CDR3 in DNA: TGTGCCAGCAGCTTAGGAGCGGGCCCAAACACAGATACGCAGTATTTT.

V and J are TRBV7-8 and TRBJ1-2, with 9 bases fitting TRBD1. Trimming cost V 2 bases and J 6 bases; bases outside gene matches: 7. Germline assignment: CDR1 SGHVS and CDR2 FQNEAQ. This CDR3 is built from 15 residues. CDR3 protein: CASSLYRTGVDGYTF. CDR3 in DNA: TGTGCCAGCAGCTTATATCGGACAGGGGTAGATGGCTACACCTTC.

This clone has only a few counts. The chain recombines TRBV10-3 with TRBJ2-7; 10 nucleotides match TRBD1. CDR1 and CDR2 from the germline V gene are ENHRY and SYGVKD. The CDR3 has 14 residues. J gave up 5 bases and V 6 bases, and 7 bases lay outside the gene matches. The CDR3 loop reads CAISTGTGVHEQYF. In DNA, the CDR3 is TGTGCCATCAGCACCGGGACAGGGGTCCACGAGCAGTACTTC.

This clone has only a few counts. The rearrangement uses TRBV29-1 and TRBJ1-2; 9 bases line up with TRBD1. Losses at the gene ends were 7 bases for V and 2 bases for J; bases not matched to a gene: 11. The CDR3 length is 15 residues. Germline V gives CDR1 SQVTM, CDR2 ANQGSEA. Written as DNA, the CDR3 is TGCAGCGCCCCGGGACAGGGAATTGGGAACTATGGCTACACCTTC. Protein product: CSAPGQGIGNYGYTF. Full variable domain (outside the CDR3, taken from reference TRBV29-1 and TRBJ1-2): SAVISQKPSRDICQRGTSLTIQCQVDSQVTMMFWYRQQPGQSLTLIATANQGSEATYESGFVIDKFPISRPNLTFSTLTVSNMSPEDSSIYLCSAPGQGIGNYGYTFGSGTRLTVV.

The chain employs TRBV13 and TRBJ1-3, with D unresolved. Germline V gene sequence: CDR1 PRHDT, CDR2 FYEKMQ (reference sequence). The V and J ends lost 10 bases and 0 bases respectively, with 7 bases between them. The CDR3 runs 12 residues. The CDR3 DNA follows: TGTGCCACGTGCCTCTCTGGAAACACCATATATTTT. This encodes CATCLSGNTIYF.